What follows are 5 T cell receptor beta chains derived from one specimen sequenced in a study of blood T cell repertoires in COVID-19. Generated by immunoSEQ multiplex PCR, the TCRdb table keeps only in-frame clones and is missing some. The sample includes about 670,000 clones, about 90% of them seen just once. The sample comprised peripheral blood. These receptor sequences come from a woman aged 18 to 35 with acute or convalescent COVID-19.

V gene TRBV29-1 combines with J gene TRBJ1-5, with D perhaps TRBD1 (5 bases). Germline CDR1 reads SQVTM; CDR2 reads ANQGSEA. The CDR3 covers 15 residues. V lost 4 bases, J lost 2 bases, and 15 bases lay in between. The CDR3 reads CSVGLGGDGNQPQHF. The CDR3 bases are TGCAGCGTTGGGCTGGGGGGAGACGGCAATCAGCCCCAGCATTTT.

V usage is TRBV18 and J usage is TRBJ1-2, with TRBD1 matching 8 bases. The CDR3 is 14 amino acids. V lost 2 bases and J lost 7; bases outside the gene matches: 6. The germline gives CDR1 KGHSH, CDR2 LQKENI. The CDR3 nucleotides are TGTGCCAGCTCACCATGGGACAGGTTCTCTGGCTACACCTTC. It encodes CASSPWDRFSGYTF.

V and J are TRBV7-2 and TRBJ2-5; 10 nucleotides line up with TRBD1. The V gene's germline CDR1 is SGHTA and CDR2 FQGNSA. V was pared by 0 bases and J by 5 bases, with 9 bases of the junction left unmatched. This CDR3 has 17 amino acids. The CDR3 spells CASSLAWIDRGQETQYF. In DNA, the CDR3 is TGTGCCAGCAGCTTAGCTTGGATTGACAGGGGGCAGGAGACCCAGTACTTC.

Worth noting for this clone: Mismatch with germline at one junction end may stem from a read error. V and J are TRBV5-4 and TRBJ2-4; the match to TRBD1 covers 7 bases. Germline values: CDR1 SGHNT, CDR2 YYREEE (reference sequence). The CDR3 spans 14 residues. In DNA, the CDR3 is TGTGCCAGCAGCTCCGGGACAGCCCAAAACATTCAGTACTTC. It specifies CASSSGTAQNIQYF.

The chain joins TRBV4-1 to TRBJ2-7, with 9 nucleotides matching TRBD2. The CDR3 extends over 15 amino acids. Germline assignment: CDR1 MGHRA and CDR2 YSYEKL. V dropped 0 bases and J dropped 4; count of bases not matched to a gene: 4. The DNA of the CDR3 is TGCGCCAGCAGCCAAGACGGGACTAGCAAGTACGAGCAGTACTTC. It specifies CASSQDGTSKYEQYF.